One TCR beta chain is described in this entry. What it binds is unknown. The germline V gene encodes CDR1 SGHVS and CDR2 FQNEAQ. The CDR3 runs to 16 residues. CD45RO-CCR7+CD27+CD95- marked naive CD8+ T cells. This sample is drawn from a study of CXCR3-negative and CXCR3-positive naive CD8 T cells. Study-level results: CXCR3-expressing naive cells carried TRB CDR3s more hydrophobic than those of CXCR3-negative naive cells.

Through 5' RACE with UMI labels, the TRB cDNA libraries were prepared. From the 5' RACE reads, TCRdb lists one entry per CDR3 protein and no DNA. The listing records under 110,000 distinct CDR3 sequences. This TCR derives from a human donor in good health. Some clones in this sample may be carry-over from other donors' samples. The sample comprised naive CXCR3+ CD8+ T cells from blood. Sample subset: CD45RO-CCR7+CD27+CD95- naive CD8+ T cells expressing CXCR3 (TNR3+). This rearrangement joins TRBV7-8 to TRBJ2-7; TCRdb's D call, TRBD2, is unchecked because there is no DNA. The CDR3 spells CASSWTAGLPPNEQYF.